The 16 T cell receptor beta chains below all came from one sample that was sequenced in a study of Graves' ophthalmopathy and Graves' hyperthyroidism. RNA transcripts served as template for amplifying TCR beta CDR3 sequences. A first-round RT-PCR used HTBI primers, followed by a second-round multiplex PCR. TCRdb analysed the multiplex PCR reads with MiXCR anew, one entry per CDR3 protein. Among 1 million to 1.3 million distinct CDR3 sequences listed, 36% were seen once. Sequencing was carried out using peripheral blood or thyroid tissue (not recorded which). The receptors stem from an adult man with Graves' hyperthyroidism.

V usage is TRBV2 and J usage is TRBJ2-6; TRBD1 is a possible D gene (5 bases). V dropped 6 bases and J dropped 10 bases, with 13 bases sitting between them. CDR3 length: 13 residues. CDR1 is SNHLY and CDR2 is FYNNEI in the germline V gene. The CDR3 DNA follows: TGTGCCAGCAGCCCAGGGTCGGCTAACGTCCTGACTTTC. Protein sequence: CASSPGSANVLTF.

This clonotype was picked up a small number of times. The V gene is TRBV6-4, the J gene TRBJ2-5, with TRBD2 matching 11 bases. Trimming cost V 4 bases and J 0 bases; bases outside gene matches: 7. Germline V CDR1 and CDR2: MRHNA, SNTAGT. The CDR3 runs to 17 residues. CDR3 in amino acids: CASSVRPSGGYQETQYF. CDR3 DNA: TGTGCCAGCAGTGTACGACCTAGCGGGGGGTACCAAGAGACCCAGTACTTC.

The chain recombines TRBV10-2 with TRBJ2-7, with D perhaps TRBD2 (7 bases). Trimming left V 4 bases short and J 3 bases short, with 13 bases between. The CDR3 is made up of 14 amino acids. Germline lookup yields CDR1 WSHSY and CDR2 SAAADI. In DNA, the CDR3 is TGCGCCAGCAGTGCCGGAGGGGGGGGCTACGAGCAGTACTTC. It translates to CASSAGGGGYEQYF.

The chain couples TRBV7-2 to TRBJ1-5; no reliable D call. Looked up from germline, CDR1 is SGHTA and CDR2 is FQGNSA. This CDR3 spans 17 amino acids. The V gene lost 5 bases and the J gene lost 2 bases, with 19 bases spanning the gap. The CDR3 bases are TGTGCCAGCAGCCCTCAAGGCGGCAGGTGGGGCAATCAGCCCCAGCATTTT. Its protein is CASSPQGGRWGNQPQHF.

The chain recombines TRBV7-9 with TRBJ2-2; D remains unclear. Germline V gene lookup returns CDR1 SEHNR and CDR2 FQNEAQ (reference sequence). This CDR3 has 18 residues. The V end lost 3 bases, the J end lost 3 bases, and 20 bases lay between the germline ends. The CDR3 DNA is TGTGCCAGCAGCTTGTATCTAGTAACAGTCTTAGACACCGGGGAGCTGTTTTTT. It codes for CASSLYLVTVLDTGELFF.

This clonotype was found many times. The V gene is TRBV9, the J gene TRBJ1-6; D is possibly TRBD1 (5 bases). CDR3 size: 13 residues. The V and J ends lost 6 bases and 7 bases respectively, with 11 bases between them. In germline, CDR1 is SGDLS, CDR2 YYNGEE. The CDR3 loop is CASTGDGNSPLHF. Here the CDR3 DNA reads TGTGCCAGCACGGGGGACGGGAATTCACCCCTCCACTTT.

The chain employs TRBV15 and TRBJ1-2; D perhaps matches TRBD1 (5 bases). CDR1 LNHNV and CDR2 YYDKDF come from the germline V gene (reference sequence). This CDR3 region has 13 residues. V lost 1 base to trimming and J lost 8 bases, with 11 bases between them. CDR3 sequence: CATSRVGAWGYTF. The CDR3 DNA is TGTGCCACCAGCAGAGTTGGGGCTTGGGGCTACACCTTC.

This clonotype was observed at least ten times. The genes are TRBV2 and TRBJ2-7; possible D gene TRBD1, 5 bases. The V gene lost 4 bases and the J gene lost 0 bases, with 10 bases spanning the gap. Germline CDR1 SNHLY, CDR2 FYNNEI. CDR3 size: 14 residues. This CDR3 reads CASSGPGPSYEQYF. The CDR3 nucleotides read TGTGCCAGCAGTGGTCCAGGGCCCTCCTACGAGCAGTACTTC.

The chain uses TRBV2 and TRBJ1-3, with D possibly being TRBD1 (5 bases). Germline V gives CDR1 SNHLY, CDR2 FYNNEI. The V end lost 4 bases, the J end lost 2 bases, and 15 bases lay between the germline ends. The CDR3 has 16 residues. The CDR3 spells CASSAGVPGTGNTIYF. The CDR3 nucleotides are TGTGCCAGCAGTGCGGGGGTGCCGGGAACTGGAAACACCATATATTTT.

Concerning this clonotype itself: It may be a read error: a sequence one base away is much more abundant. The genes are TRBV19 and TRBJ2-7; the D gene is possibly TRBD1 (5 bases). The CDR3 has 12 residues. V lost 3 bases and J lost 6, with 9 bases in between. Germline CDR1 reads LNHDA; CDR2 reads SQIVND (reference sequence). CDR3 nucleotides: TGTGCCAGTAGTATCCCCCAGGGCGAGCAGTACTTC. This encodes CASSIPQGEQYF. The full variable domain, completed using reference TRBV19 and TRBJ2-7, is DGGITQSPKYLFRKEGQNVTLSCEQNLNHDAMYWYRQDPGQGLRLIYYSQIVNDFQKGDIAEGYSVSREKKESFPLTVTSAQKNPTAFYLCASSIPQGEQYFGPGTRLTVT.

This clonotype was counted between two and nine times. V usage is TRBV6-5 and J usage is TRBJ1-5, with a possible D match to TRBD1 (6 bases). Germline V gives CDR1 MNHEY, CDR2 SVGAGI. V was trimmed by 0 bases and J by 7 bases, leaving 16 bases between them. The CDR3 runs to 16 residues. The CDR3 region is CASSYSTGSRSQPQHF. For the CDR3, the DNA is TGTGCCAGCAGTTACTCCACAGGGAGTCGAAGCCAGCCCCAGCATTTT.

Comment on this clonotype: A read error may explain this, as a much larger clone is one base away. J is TRBJ1-1 and V is TRBV12-3 or TRBV12-4; the D is unclear. The CDR3 is made up of 16 amino acids. CDR3 region: CASTPGYTIMNTETFF. DNA for the CDR3: TGTGCCAGCACCCCGGGATACACTATCATGAACACTGAAACTTTCTTT.

The chain couples TRBV5-8 to TRBJ1-1; no definite D call. The V end lost 4 bases, the J end lost 0 bases, and 7 bases lay between the germline ends. The CDR3 has 13 amino acids. Germline loops: CDR1 SGHTS, CDR2 YDEGEE. DNA for the CDR3: TGTGCCAGCAGCGCTGAAATGAACACTGAAGCTTTCTTT. This translates into CASSAEMNTEAFF.

The chain is built from TRBV2 and TRBJ2-5; TRBD1 aligns across 8 bases. The J segment lost 5 bases and the V segment lost 6 bases, leaving 11 bases of the junction unmatched. CDR1 SNHLY and CDR2 FYNNEI come from the germline V gene. CDR3 length: 15 residues. The CDR3 nucleotides read TGTGCCAGCAGCGCTAGGGGACAGGTGGGGGAGACCCAGTACTTC. Its translation is CASSARGQVGETQYF.

The chain employs TRBV9 and TRBJ1-2; the match to TRBD1 covers 8 bases. Germline lookup yields CDR1 SGDLS and CDR2 YYNGEE. The ends lost 3 bases at V and 7 bases at J; junction bases unmatched: 5. The CDR3 spans 13 residues. As DNA, the CDR3 is TGTGCCAGCAGCGGGCCCGGGACAGGTGGCTACACCTTC. This codes for CASSGPGTGGYTF.

The V call is TRBV19, the J call TRBJ1-6; 10 positions match TRBD1. V shed 7 bases and J 7 bases; nucleotides not matched to a gene: 4. Germline values: CDR1 LNHDA, CDR2 SQIVND (reference sequence). This CDR3 has 14 amino acids. CDR3 loop: CASTTGQGNSPLHF. CDR3 sequence (DNA): TGTGCCAGTACGACGGGACAGGGGAATTCACCCCTCCACTTT.